This is a list of T cell receptor beta chains from one sample in a study of blood T cell repertoires in COVID-19. Clones were sequenced by immunoSEQ multiplex PCR, and TCRdb holds only the in-frame ones, with some missing. The sample contains 250,000 to 300,000 clones, about 87% of which appear only once. The sample was peripheral blood. These receptor sequences come from a woman aged 50 to 60 with COVID-19, enrolled during active disease. Both conserved end residues are trimmed from each CDR3. A row's size may be missing; if present it is once, few, many or a size class.

TRBV11-3,NA,TRBJ1-2,ASSPGTNNYGYT
TRBV9,once,TRBJ2-7,ASSVSPIAYEQY
TRBV3-1/TRBV3-2,few,TRBJ1-4,ASSQDYAEKLF
TRBV11-1,NA,TRBJ2-1,ASSPGDVDEQF
TRBV11-2,NA,TRBJ2-5,ASSLLTVQETQY
TRBV7-6,NA,TRBJ2-2,ASSLVGAGELF
TRBV19,NA,TRBJ2-1,ASSMYGTSGTYNEQF
TRBV9,NA,TRBJ2-1,ASSGEYSGRLDEQF
TRBV5-6,NA,TRBJ2-1,ASSRGQGGYNEQF
TRBV5-1,once,TRBJ1-1,ASSLSVSQATEAF
TRBV9,NA,TRBJ2-3,ASSPARPSGSTDTQY
TRBV14,NA,TRBJ1-5,ASSQIGGQPQH
TRBV3-1/TRBV3-2,once,TRBJ2-1,ASSPEARDNEQF
TRBV18,NA,TRBJ1-3,ASSSDYSGNTIY
TRBV5-5,NA,TRBJ1-1,ASSLGQGLAEAF
TRBV6-5,NA,TRBJ1-6,ASKWGGGNSPLH
TRBV5-4,NA,TRBJ2-1,ASSLRGEQF
TRBV5-1,NA,TRBJ2-7,ASSGQGYEQY
TRBV19,NA,TRBJ2-2,ATGVGVGPPGELF
TRBV21-1,once,TRBJ2-1,ASSKVPRREGSYNEQF
TRBV10-3,NA,TRBJ2-2,ATRGEGGELF
TRBV7-8,NA,TRBJ1-1,ASSSGTANTEAF
TRBV25-1,NA,TRBJ1-5,ASSESGGRQPQH
TRBV27,once,TRBJ2-7,ASRIGQGGSLLRLY
TRBV18,NA,TRBJ2-7,ASSPLDRKEQY
TRBV18,once,TRBJ2-7,ASSPWPSSAEQY
TRBV28,NA,TRBJ2-1,ASSLTDREIYNEQF
TRBV10-3,NA,TRBJ2-1,ATGLAGYNEQF
TRBV6-5,NA,TRBJ2-1,ASSLAAWDEQF
TRBV5-1,NA,TRBJ2-3,ASSLTSGMITDTQY
TRBV6-5,NA,TRBJ2-5,ASMVGSRETQY
TRBV3-1/TRBV3-2,once,TRBJ1-1,ASSQGRLQGKAF
TRBV5-6,once,TRBJ1-2,ASSFKGGYGYT
TRBV19,NA,TRBJ1-5,ASSLRTGPGAANQPQH
TRBV19,NA,TRBJ2-3,ASSIAASGRAVTDTQY
TRBV5-4,NA,TRBJ1-3,ASSLRGTGNTIY
TRBV6-5,NA,TRBJ2-4,ASSYSREGAKNIQY
TRBV24-1,once,TRBJ1-1,ATSDVTAMNTEAF
TRBV7-9,NA,TRBJ1-1,ASSSQGLPNTEAF
TRBV5-6,few,TRBJ1-2,ASSQFGEYYGYT
TRBV6-5,NA,TRBJ1-5,ASSLGDTNQPQH
TRBV7-9,NA,TRBJ1-5,ASSVTGRSQPQH